This T cell receptor (beta chain) came from a study of shared clonotypes between healthy human individuals. This clone was found once. Clones were sequenced by immunoSEQ multiplex PCR, and TCRdb holds only the in-frame ones, with some missing. The table includes some 510,000 clones, 60% to 85% detected once. The CDR3 covers 12 residues. Germline CDR1 and CDR2: MGHDK and SYGVNS. V lost 4 bases, J lost 8 bases, and 8 bases lay in between. This receptor was obtained from a woman in her forties in good health. Some clones in this sample may be carry-over from other donors' samples. Sample: PBMCs. The gene calls are TRBV25-1 and TRBJ1-4; D not resolved. The CDR3: CASSGNGEKLFF. The CDR3 DNA follows: TGTGCCAGCAGTGGGAATGGAGAAAAACTGTTTTTT.